This T cell receptor (beta chain) stems from a study of radiotherapy plus CTLA-4 blockade in lung cancer. Overall study context: Disease control reached 31%, with objective responses in less than 20%.

Study outcomes and limitations: Tumor-derived TCR clones expanded in blood after radiotherapy plus ipilimumab. Per reports, early blood T cell clone dynamics, plus interferon-beta, forecast response most strongly.

Trimming removed 5 bases from V and 4 bases from J, with 14 bases in between. Germline CDR1 is SGHVS and CDR2 is FQNEAQ. There are 14 residues in the CDR3. In regard to this clone: Its antigen is not identified.

Using immunoSEQ multiplex PCR, the repertoire was profiled, and TCRdb retains in-frame clones only, with some absent. The repertoire holds 70,000 to 90,000 clones, around 87% seen once, with around 0.87% in the top ten. V usage is TRBV7-8 and J usage is TRBJ1-1, with D possibly TRBD1 on 5 matching bases. Sequenced here: peripheral blood, sampled from a patient treated with radiotherapy plus ipilimumab. The TCR was taken from a human donor with non-small cell lung cancer who had stable disease on radiotherapy plus ipilimumab. The CDR3 sequence: CASSPGTARTEAFF. In nucleotides, the CDR3 is TGTGCCAGCAGCCCCGGGACCGCGCGCACTGAAGCTTTCTTT.